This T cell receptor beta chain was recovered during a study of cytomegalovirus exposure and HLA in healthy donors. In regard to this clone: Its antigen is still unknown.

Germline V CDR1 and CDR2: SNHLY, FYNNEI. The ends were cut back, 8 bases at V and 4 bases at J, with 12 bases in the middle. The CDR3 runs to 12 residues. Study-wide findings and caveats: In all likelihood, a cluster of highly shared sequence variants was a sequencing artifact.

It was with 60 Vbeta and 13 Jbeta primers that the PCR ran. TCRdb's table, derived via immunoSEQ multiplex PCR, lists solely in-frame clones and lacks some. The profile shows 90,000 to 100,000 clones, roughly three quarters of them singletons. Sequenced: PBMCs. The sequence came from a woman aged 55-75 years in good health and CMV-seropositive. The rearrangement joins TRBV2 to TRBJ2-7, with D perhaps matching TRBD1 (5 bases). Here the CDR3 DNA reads TGTGCCAGCGGCAGGGTGATTTACGAGCAGTACTTC. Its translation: CASGRVIYEQYF.